This is a list of T cell receptor beta chains from one sample in a study of T cell repertoires in cytomegalovirus infection. Their cognate antigens are unknown. MiXCR was run by TCRdb on the reads, yielding one entry per CDR3 protein. There are about 920,000 distinct CDR3 sequences in the sample; roughly 30% occur only once, and over 13% lies in the top ten. The sample was cultured CD8+ T cells from PBMCs, taken from culture after CMV antigen stimulation. These TCRs come from a human donor in good health (CMV status not recorded). Some clones in this sample may be carry-over from other donors' samples. Both conserved end residues are part of each CDR3. A D gene is named only where the DNA matches it firmly. Size is stated for part of the rows, as once, few or many counts, or as a class when the clone is expanded.

>many|TRBV7-9|-|TRBJ1-2
CATKVQAALEDGYTF
TGTGCCACCAAAGTACAGGCCGCACTCGAAGATGGCTACACCTTC
>-|TRBV6-2/TRBV6-3|-|TRBJ2-1
CASSYGSAYYGDEQFF
TGTGCCAGCAGTTACGGCAGCGCATATTACGGCGATGAGCAGTTCTTC
>-|TRBV9|-|TRBJ2-5
CASSVADNKRPYF
TGTGCCAGCAGCGTAGCGGATAACAAGAGACCGTACTTC
>-|TRBV7-8|-|TRBJ1-2
CASSLPQGSGYTF
TGTGCCAGCAGCCTACCCCAGGGTTCTGGCTACACCTTC
>-|TRBV7-2|TRBD1|TRBJ2-4
CASNPDSPIRGAKNIQYF
TGTGCCAGCAACCCCGACAGTCCCATCAGGGGGGCCAAAAACATTCAGTACTTC
>-|TRBV13|-|TRBJ1-1
CASSLTEALPEAFF
TGCGCCAGCAGCTTGACGGAGGCCCTCCCGGAGGCTTTCTTT
>many|TRBV20-1|-|TRBJ1-1
CSARASMARNTEAFF
TGCAGTGCTAGAGCCAGCATGGCGCGGAACACTGAAGCTTTCTTT
>-|TRBV6-1|-|TRBJ2-2
CAIRQFNPGELFF
TGTGCCATTAGACAGTTCAATCCCGGGGAGCTGTTTTTT
>once|TRBV10-3|-|TRBJ2-2
CATFSHMNTGELFF
TGTGCCACCTTCAGCCATATGAACACCGGGGAGCTGTTTTTT
>-|TRBV6-5|TRBD1|TRBJ1-2
CASSNYDRARGYTF
TGTGCCAGCAGTAACTATGACAGGGCGAGAGGCTACACCTTC
>few|TRBV27|TRBD2|TRBJ2-1
CASSLMWGGSSYNEQFF
TGTGCCAGCAGTTTAATGTGGGGGGGTTCCTCCTACAATGAGCAGTTCTTC
>few|TRBV6-1|-|TRBJ1-1
CASSSRGPSGTEAFF
TGTGCCAGCAGCTCCAGGGGTCCGAGCGGCACTGAAGCTTTCTTT
>many|TRBV4-1|-|TRBJ1-1
CASSQNTEAFF
TGTGCCAGCAGCCAGAACACTGAAGCTTTCTTT
>few|TRBV6-2/TRBV6-3|TRBD1|TRBJ2-7
CASSPITGATYEQYF
TGTGCCAGCAGTCCGATTACAGGGGCGACCTACGAGCAGTACTTC
>-|TRBV14|-|TRBJ1-1
CASSLDLQREAFF
TGTGCCAGCAGCCTAGACCTCCAACGGGAAGCTTTCTTT
>many|TRBV7-2|-|TRBJ2-3
CASSLRQGGIADTQYF
TGTGCCAGCAGCTTAAGACAGGGAGGTATAGCCGATACGCAGTATTTT
>few|TRBV27|-|TRBJ2-3
CASSMLTSFGTDTQYF
TGTGCCAGCAGTATGCTAACTAGCTTCGGCACAGATACGCAGTATTTT
>few|TRBV11-1|-|TRBJ2-3
CASSSTGRITDTQYF
TGTGCCAGCAGCTCGACGGGGCGAATCACAGATACGCAGTATTTT
>-|TRBV25-1|-|TRBJ2-4
CASSDSPSDIQYF
TGTGCCAGCAGTGATTCCCCGTCGGACATTCAGTACTTC
>few|TRBV7-9|TRBD1|TRBJ1-2
CASSLGGQGYYGYTF
TGTGCCAGCAGCTTAGGGGGACAGGGCTACTATGGCTACACCTTC
>-|TRBV4-2|-|TRBJ2-1
CASSQEQGGKKTYNEQFF
TGTGCCAGCAGCCAAGAGCAGGGGGGCAAGAAAACCTACAATGAGCAGTTCTTC
>-|TRBV5-5|TRBD1|TRBJ2-6
CASRAGTGISGANVLTF
TGTGCCAGCAGGGCCGGGACAGGGATTTCTGGGGCCAACGTCCTGACTTTC
>-|TRBV27|-|TRBJ2-5
CASSFGGVQETQYF
TGTGCCAGCAGTTTTGGTGGGGTTCAAGAGACCCAGTACTTC
>few|TRBV6-8|-|TRBJ1-6
CASSPGFNSPLHF
TGTGCCAGCAGCCCGGGATTCAATTCACCCCTCCACTTT
>-|TRBV28|TRBD1|TRBJ2-5
CASNARDRGETQYF
TGTGCCAGCAACGCCCGGGACAGAGGAGAGACCCAGTACTTC
>-|TRBV5-8|-|TRBJ2-7
CASSSGDAGNEQYF
TGTGCCAGCAGCTCCGGCGATGCGGGGAACGAGCAGTACTTC
>-|TRBV2|-|TRBJ1-6
CASSERGAGHSPLHF
TGTGCCAGCAGTGAACGGGGGGCAGGTCATTCACCCCTCCACTTT
>few|TRBV6-2/TRBV6-3|-|TRBJ2-3
CASSYTTRGRTDTQYF
TGTGCCAGCAGTTACACGACCCGGGGACGCACAGATACGCAGTATTTT
>-|TRBV7-8|-|TRBJ1-1
CASSAALNTEAFF
TGTGCCAGCAGCGCAGCTCTGAACACTGAAGCTTTCTTT
>-|TRBV19|TRBD1|TRBJ1-5
CASNQYGTGARRYSNQPQHF
TGTGCCAGTAATCAGTATGGGACAGGGGCCCGACGTTATAGCAATCAGCCCCAGCATTTT
>-|TRBV20-1|TRBD2|TRBJ2-7
CSARDWGLAGHAFSSYEQYF
TGCAGTGCTAGAGATTGGGGACTAGCGGGACACGCATTTAGCTCCTACGAGCAGTACTTC
>few|TRBV7-3|-|TRBJ2-1
CASSLGGADPHNEQFF
TGTGCCAGCAGCTTAGGTGGGGCGGATCCTCACAATGAGCAGTTCTTC
>-|TRBV5-4|TRBD2|TRBJ2-7
CASSSPEGTKGLPYEQYF
TGTGCCAGCAGCTCACCCGAAGGGACTAAGGGCCTTCCCTACGAGCAGTACTTC
>-|TRBV25-1|-|TRBJ1-1
CASSMTAEAFF
TGTGCCAGCAGTATGACAGCTGAAGCTTTCTTT
>-|TRBV5-6|-|TRBJ1-1
CASSSLRGFTEAFF
TGTGCCAGCAGCTCTCTGCGGGGTTTCACTGAAGCTTTCTTT
>few|TRBV4-1|-|TRBJ1-1
CASSQPNRRELNTEAFF
TGCGCCAGCAGCCAGCCCAATAGGAGAGAATTGAACACTGAAGCTTTCTTT
>once|TRBV27|-|TRBJ1-2
CTSSLRPSNGYTF
TGTACCAGCAGTTTAAGGCCTTCTAATGGCTACACCTTC
>-|TRBV6-6|TRBD2|TRBJ2-5
CASSEGLQETQYF
TGTGCCAGCTCCGAGGGACTACAAGAGACCCAGTACTTC
>few|TRBV20-1|-|TRBJ1-5
CSARDLTDYSNQPQHF
TGCAGTGCTAGAGACCTGACGGACTATAGCAATCAGCCCCAGCATTTT
>many|TRBV7-2|-|TRBJ1-5
CASSLKETGPMRNQPQHF
TGTGCCAGCAGCTTAAAAGAAACAGGTCCTATGCGCAATCAGCCCCAGCATTTT
>-|TRBV12-3/TRBV12-4|TRBD1|TRBJ1-2
CASSSAGRGQIHTF
TGTGCCAGCAGTTCCGCTGGGAGGGGGCAGATTCACACCTTC
>few|TRBV12-3/TRBV12-4|TRBD1|TRBJ1-5
CASSSGQGASSNQPQHF
TGTGCCAGCAGCTCGGGACAGGGGGCCTCTAGCAATCAGCCCCAGCATTTT
>-|TRBV20-1|-|TRBJ2-7
CSAELGGISYEQYF
TGCAGTGCAGAACTAGGCGGGATCTCCTACGAGCAGTACTTC
>-|TRBV6-8|-|TRBJ2-2
CANSVGTTGELFF
TGTGCCAACAGTGTAGGGACTACCGGGGAGCTGTTTTTT
>-|TRBV7-9|TRBD1|TRBJ2-2
CASSLTYRGRDMDTGELFF
TGTGCCAGCAGCTTGACTTACAGGGGGCGCGATATGGACACCGGGGAGCTGTTTTTT
>-|TRBV7-6|-|TRBJ2-2
CASSLNGKGELFF
TGTGCCAGCAGCTTAAACGGGAAGGGGGAGCTGTTTTTT
>few|TRBV7-6|-|TRBJ1-2
CASSSRDQRRGYTF
TGTGCCAGCAGCTCCCGGGACCAGAGAAGGGGCTACACCTTC
>-|TRBV7-8|TRBD1|TRBJ1-1
CASSPGGGSTEAFF
TGTGCCAGCAGCCCAGGGGGGGGGAGCACTGAAGCTTTCTTT
>-|TRBV7-9|-|TRBJ2-5
CASSFGHRLAREKETQYF
TGTGCCAGCAGCTTTGGCCATCGGCTAGCGAGGGAGAAAGAGACCCAGTACTTC
>-|TRBV10-3|-|TRBJ1-1
CAALRGTEAFF
TGTGCCGCCCTCAGGGGCACTGAAGCTTTCTTT
>many|TRBV4-3|-|TRBJ2-1
CASSLVRDPYNEQFF
TGCGCCAGCAGCCTCGTCCGGGACCCCTACAATGAGCAGTTCTTC
>-|TRBV24-1|-|TRBJ2-1
CATSDPDLAGLAKFF
TGTGCCACCAGTGATCCTGACTTGGCTGGGCTAGCGAAGTTCTTC
>-|TRBV6-5|-|TRBJ2-3
CASSNAAADTQYF
TGTGCCAGCAGCAACGCGGCGGCAGATACGCAGTATTTT